The next 26 T cell receptor beta chains were all read from a single sample in a study of blood T cell repertoires in COVID-19. Using immunoSEQ multiplex PCR, the repertoire was profiled, and TCRdb retains in-frame clones only, with some absent. This sample has about 190,000 clones, with 84% found just once. Sequencing was performed on peripheral blood. These receptors all stem from a woman aged 65 to 85 with active or convalescent COVID-19.

This clone was counted once. The chain carries TRBV18 and TRBJ1-3; 7 positions match TRBD1. The CDR3 runs to 17 residues. CDR1 is KGHSH and CDR2 is LQKENI in the germline V gene. Germline trimming cut 3 bases from V and 0 bases from J; bases unmatched to any gene: 8. The CDR3 DNA is TGTGCCAGCTCACCGAACAGGGGACCTTCCTCTGGAAACACCATATATTTT. It translates to CASSPNRGPSSGNTIYF.

The chain carries TRBV30 and TRBJ1-1; 9 nucleotides line up with TRBD1. The CDR3 runs 14 residues. V dropped 3 bases and J dropped 4; count of bases not matched to a gene: 6. CDR1 is GTSNPN and CDR2 is SVGIG in the germline V gene (reference sequence). CDR3 region: CAWRLGQGFTEAFF. CDR3 nucleotides: TGTGCCTGGAGACTAGGACAGGGGTTCACTGAAGCTTTCTTT.

The rearrangement links TRBV4-1 to TRBJ2-3; 7 bases fit TRBD1. Germline trimming cut 2 bases from V and 4 bases from J; bases unmatched to any gene: 18. The length of the CDR3 is 19 residues. Per the germline V gene, CDR1 is MGHRA and CDR2 is YSYEKL. Here the CDR3 reads CASSQRTPRLSQGADTQYF. The CDR3 nucleotides read TGCGCCAGCAGCCAAAGGACACCACGTCTATCCCAGGGGGCAGATACGCAGTATTTT.

This rearrangement joins TRBV27 to TRBJ2-3; no definite D call. V was pared by 2 bases and J by 6 bases, with 3 bases between. This CDR3 has 11 amino acids. Germline-derived CDR1 and CDR2 are MNHEY and SMNVEV (reference sequence). In nucleotides, the CDR3 is TGTGCCAGCAGTTTAGCGGATACGCAGTATTTT. It encodes CASSLADTQYF.

This clone was picked up a small number of times. The chain has TRBV5-1 and TRBJ2-7; weak D call: TRBD2 (6 bases). With 5 bases removed from V and 12 bases from J, the gap between germline ends came to 18 bases. Germline CDR1 and CDR2: SGHRS and YFSETQ. The CDR3 extends over 12 amino acids. The CDR3 is CASRSRYGDWYF. DNA of the CDR3: TGCGCCAGCAGATCGCGTTATGGGGACTGGTACTTC.

The chain carries TRBV9 and TRBJ2-3; 14 bases match TRBD2. There are 16 residues in the CDR3. V was pared by 2 bases and J by 4 bases, with 3 bases of the junction left unmatched. Germline CDR1 is SGDLS and CDR2 is YYNGEE. CDR3 in amino acids: CASSVGLAGVADTQYF. CDR3 nucleotides: TGTGCCAGCAGCGTGGGACTAGCGGGAGTAGCAGATACGCAGTATTTT.

V and J are TRBV18 and TRBJ2-2; 7 bases are shared with TRBD1. This CDR3 is built from 18 residues. Germline loops: CDR1 KGHSH, CDR2 LQKENI. Losses at the gene ends were 3 bases for V and 4 bases for J; bases not matched to a gene: 14. CDR3 amino acids: CASSPARDRVEFTGELFF. In DNA form, the CDR3 reads TGTGCCAGCTCACCTGCGAGAGACAGGGTTGAGTTCACCGGGGAGCTGTTTTTT.

The chain couples TRBV28 to TRBJ1-5; D remains unclear. CDR1 is MDHEN and CDR2 is SYDVKM in the germline V gene. The V and J ends lost 10 bases and 3 bases respectively, with 19 bases between them. The CDR3 is made up of 15 amino acids. Here the CDR3 reads CATNTVAGDNQPQHF. CDR3 nucleotide sequence: TGTGCCACAAATACGGTAGCTGGAGACAATCAGCCCCAGCATTTT.

Only one count was recorded for this clone. The CDR3 sequence is CASAVLGGKETQYF. The CDR3 bases are TGTGCCAGCGCCGTGTTGGGAGGGAAAGAGACCCAGTACTTC. The chain combines TRBV27 with TRBJ2-5; TRBD2 matches at 7 bases. The CDR3 covers 14 residues. The germline V gene has CDR1 MNHEY and CDR2 SMNVEV (reference sequence). Germline trimming cut 8 bases from V and 3 bases from J; bases unmatched to any gene: 9.

This clone is a singleton in its sample. CDR3 region: CASSVGGLGEKLFF. The DNA for the CDR3 is TGTGCCAGCAGCGTAGGGGGGCTAGGGGAAAAACTGTTTTTT. The chain recombines TRBV9 with TRBJ1-4; the D gene is possibly TRBD1 (6 bases). The germline CDR1 and CDR2 sequences are SGDLS and YYNGEE. The CDR3 loop spans 14 amino acids. The V and J ends lost 0 bases and 8 bases respectively, with 11 bases between them.

This chain links TRBV4-1 with TRBJ2-3; 10 bases are shared with TRBD1. The V segment lost 6 bases and the J segment 1 base; nucleotides outside the gene matches: 4. From germline, CDR1 is MGHRA and CDR2 YSYEKL. The CDR3 contains 15 residues. CDR3 amino acids: CASRPGTGGTDTQYF. The CDR3 bases are TGCGCCAGCAGACCCGGGACAGGGGGCACAGATACGCAGTATTTT.

The chain couples TRBV19 to TRBJ2-2; 8 nucleotides agree with TRBD2. The CDR3 extends over 14 amino acids. Trimming removed 6 bases from V and 3 bases from J; junction bases left unmatched: 3. Germline V gives CDR1 LNHDA, CDR2 SQIVND (reference sequence). CDR3 sequence (DNA): TGTGCCAGTAGGCAAGCGGGAGACACCGGGGAGCTGTTTTTT. Translating it yields CASRQAGDTGELFF.

The chain carries TRBV5-1 and TRBJ1-1, with 7 bases aligning to TRBD1. The CDR3 totals 14 residues. Germline CDR1 is SGHRS and CDR2 is YFSETQ. Trimming at V came to 4 bases and at J to 1 base, leaving 4 bases not matched to a gene. The CDR3: CASSPGQTNTEAFF. The DNA for the CDR3 is TGCGCCAGCAGCCCGGGACAGACGAACACTGAAGCTTTCTTT.

This clone was counted once. The rearrangement uses TRBV6-5 and TRBJ2-7; the D is unclear. Trimming stripped 6 bases from V and 1 base from J, with 13 bases between. The length of the CDR3 is 14 residues. Germline loops: CDR1 MNHEY, CDR2 SVGAGI. CDR3 protein: CASSRSSGSYEQYF. Here the CDR3 DNA reads TGTGCCAGCAGCCGGTCAAGTGGTTCCTACGAGCAGTACTTC.

The chain has TRBV5-5 and TRBJ2-7; 7 positions match TRBD1. V shed 0 bases, J shed 11 bases, and the junction held 14 bases outside the gene matches. The CDR3 loop spans 15 amino acids. CDR1 and CDR2 from the germline V gene are SGHKS and YYEKEE (reference sequence). The CDR3 DNA reads as TGTGCCAGCAGCTTGGAATTAGAACAGGGGAACAAGAAGTACTTC. It translates to CASSLELEQGNKKYF.

J is TRBJ2-1 and V is TRBV10-3, with D perhaps matching TRBD2 (6 bases). The germline V gene encodes CDR1 ENHRY and CDR2 SYGVKD. This CDR3 spans 13 amino acids. The ends were cut back, 4 bases at V and 7 bases at J, with 11 bases in the middle. The CDR3 sequence: CAISAREENEQFF. The CDR3 coding sequence is TGTGCCATCAGTGCCAGGGAGGAGAATGAGCAGTTCTTC.

This rearrangement joins TRBV19 to TRBJ1-2; weak D call: TRBD1 (5 bases). This CDR3 region has 14 residues. Looked up from germline, CDR1 is LNHDA and CDR2 is SQIVND (reference sequence). V shed 5 bases and J shed 1 base, with 11 bases lying between them. CDR3 loop: CASSPDSHNYGYTF. DNA of the CDR3: TGTGCCAGTAGTCCAGACAGCCATAACTATGGCTACACCTTC.

This chain uses TRBV11-3 with TRBJ2-7, with 10 positions matching TRBD2. The V and J ends lost 3 bases and 6 bases, in that order; junction bases with no gene match: 8. Looked up from germline, CDR1 is SGHNT and CDR2 is YENEEA. This CDR3 comprises 15 residues. The CDR3 DNA sequence: TGTGCCAGCAGCTTGGGTCCTAGCGGGAGCTCCGAGCAGTACTTC. It yields the protein CASSLGPSGSSEQYF. Filled out from reference TRBV11-3 and TRBJ2-7, the complete variable domain reads EAGVVQSPRYKIIEKKQPVAFWCNPISGHNTLYWYLQNLGQGPELLIRYENEEAVDDSQLPKDRFSAERLKGVDSTLKIQPAELGDSAVYLCASSLGPSGSSEQYFGPGTRLTVT.

The chain links TRBV5-4 to TRBJ2-5, with 9 bases fitting TRBD2. The CDR3 extends over 17 amino acids. Per the germline V gene, CDR1 is SGHNT and CDR2 is YYREEE (reference sequence). Trimming removed 6 bases from V and 4 bases from J; junction bases left unmatched: 16. CDR3 protein: CASTSPQAGGRGETQYF. The CDR3 coding sequence is TGTGCCAGCACCTCGCCCCAGGCGGGAGGGCGGGGAGAGACCCAGTACTTC.

This chain links TRBV19 with TRBJ1-5; no firm D call. Looked up from germline, CDR1 is LNHDA and CDR2 is SQIVND (reference sequence). There are 13 residues in the CDR3. The V end lost 4 bases, the J end lost 10 bases, and 14 bases lay between the germline ends. The CDR3 sequence is CASSSGITRPQHF. DNA of the CDR3: TGTGCCAGTAGTAGCGGGATAACCCGACCCCAGCATTTT.

V gene TRBV9 combines with J gene TRBJ2-4; 8 bases are shared with TRBD1. Germline CDR1 SGDLS, CDR2 YYNGEE. Trimming removed 3 bases from V and 2 bases from J; junction bases left unmatched: 10. The CDR3 is made up of 17 amino acids. The CDR3 is CASSAASGGATKNIQYF. The CDR3 DNA is TGTGCCAGCAGCGCCGCATCAGGGGGCGCGACCAAAAACATTCAGTACTTC.

This clone was counted a single time. CDR3 in DNA: TGTGCCAGCACCGCTTTGCTAGCGGGAGGGGATAATGAGCAGTTCTTC. It encodes CASTALLAGGDNEQFF. The J gene is TRBJ2-1, the V gene TRBV2; the match to TRBD2 covers 12 bases. V lost 7 bases, J lost 7 bases, and 11 bases stayed unmatched. This CDR3 is built from 16 residues. Germline CDR1 reads SNHLY; CDR2 reads FYNNEI.

J is TRBJ1-2 and V is TRBV6-6, with a possible D match to TRBD1 (6 bases). The V gene's germline CDR1 is MNHNY and CDR2 SVGAGI (reference sequence). This CDR3 region has 12 residues. The V end was cut by 7 bases, the J end by 12 bases, with 18 bases between. CDR3 residues: CASKRGGEMDTF. The CDR3, as DNA: TGTGCCAGCAAGAGAGGGGGGGAAATGGACACCTTC.

This chain uses TRBV2 with TRBJ2-7; D not resolved. Between the trimmed V and J ends, which lost 3 bases and 0 bases, there was a span of 9 bases. The CDR3 runs 14 residues. Germline V gene lookup returns CDR1 SNHLY and CDR2 FYNNEI. CDR3 nucleotide sequence: TGTGCCAGCAGTGACACTCACAGCTCCTACGAGCAGTACTTC. Its protein is CASSDTHSSYEQYF.

The chain couples TRBV15 to TRBJ2-7, with 7 positions matching TRBD2. The J call may be wrong; the DNA end is better matched by TRBJ2-5. CDR3 length: 14 amino acids. Germline CDR1 LNHNV, CDR2 YYDKDF (reference sequence). The CDR3 nucleotides read TGTGCCACCAGCGGACCGGGAGCGGGGGAGACCCAGTACTTC. It translates to CATSGPGAGETQYF.

The chain has TRBV19 and TRBJ2-4; maybe TRBD1 (6 bases). V gave up 5 bases and J gave up 3 bases, with 17 bases separating them. The CDR3 has 16 amino acids. Germline CDR1 LNHDA, CDR2 SQIVND (reference sequence). The CDR3 DNA is TGTGCCAGTAGTGCAATGACCACAGGGATCAAAAACATTCAGTACTTC. Encoded protein: CASSAMTTGIKNIQYF.